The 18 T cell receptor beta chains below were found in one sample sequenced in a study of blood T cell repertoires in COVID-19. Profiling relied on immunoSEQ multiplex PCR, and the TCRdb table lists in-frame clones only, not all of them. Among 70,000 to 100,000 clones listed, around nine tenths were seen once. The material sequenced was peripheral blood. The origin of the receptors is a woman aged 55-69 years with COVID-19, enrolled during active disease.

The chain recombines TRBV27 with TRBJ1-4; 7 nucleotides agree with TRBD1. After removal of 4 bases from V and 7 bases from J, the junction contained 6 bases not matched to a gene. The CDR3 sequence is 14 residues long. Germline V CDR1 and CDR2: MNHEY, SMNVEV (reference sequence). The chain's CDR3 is CASSYGRGIEKLFF. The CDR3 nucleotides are TGTGCCAGCAGTTACGGCAGGGGGATTGAAAAACTGTTTTTT.

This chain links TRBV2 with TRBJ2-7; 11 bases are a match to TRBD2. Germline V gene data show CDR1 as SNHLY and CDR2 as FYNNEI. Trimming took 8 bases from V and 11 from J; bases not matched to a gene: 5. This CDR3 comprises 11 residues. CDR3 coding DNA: TGTGCCAGCTCTAGCGGGGGGCAGAAGTACTTC. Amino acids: CASSSGGQKYF.

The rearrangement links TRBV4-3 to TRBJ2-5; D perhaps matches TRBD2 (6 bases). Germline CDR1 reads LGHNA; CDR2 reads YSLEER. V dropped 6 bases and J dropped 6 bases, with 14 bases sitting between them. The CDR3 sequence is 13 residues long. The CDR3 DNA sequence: TGCGCCAGCAGTCCGGGACTCTACCAGACCCAGTACTTC. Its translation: CASSPGLYQTQYF.

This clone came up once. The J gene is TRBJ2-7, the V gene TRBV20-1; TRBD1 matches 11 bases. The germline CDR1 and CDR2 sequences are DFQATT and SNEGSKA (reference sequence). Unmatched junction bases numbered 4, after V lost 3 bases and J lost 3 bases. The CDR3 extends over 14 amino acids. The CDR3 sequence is CSASKGTGGYEQYF. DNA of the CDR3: TGCAGTGCTAGTAAGGGGACAGGGGGCTACGAGCAGTACTTC.

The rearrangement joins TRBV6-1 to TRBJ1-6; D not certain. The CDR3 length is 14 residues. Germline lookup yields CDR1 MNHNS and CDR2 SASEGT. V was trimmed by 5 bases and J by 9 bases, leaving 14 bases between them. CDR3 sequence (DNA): TGTGCCAGCAGTCCGCGCGACACCCGTTCACCCCTCCACTTT. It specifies CASSPRDTRSPLHF.

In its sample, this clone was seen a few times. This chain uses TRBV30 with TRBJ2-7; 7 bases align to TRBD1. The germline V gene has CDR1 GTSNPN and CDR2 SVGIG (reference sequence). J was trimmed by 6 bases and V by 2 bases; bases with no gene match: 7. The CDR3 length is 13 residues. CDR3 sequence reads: CAWSRRQGGEQYF. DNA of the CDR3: TGTGCCTGGAGTAGGAGACAGGGCGGCGAGCAGTACTTC. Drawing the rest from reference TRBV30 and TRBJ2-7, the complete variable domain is SQTIHQWPATLVQPVGSPLSLECTVEGTSNPNLYWYRQAAGRGLQLLFYSVGIGQISSEVPQNLSASRPQDRQFILSSKKLLLSDSGFYLCAWSRRQGGEQYFGPGTRLTVT.

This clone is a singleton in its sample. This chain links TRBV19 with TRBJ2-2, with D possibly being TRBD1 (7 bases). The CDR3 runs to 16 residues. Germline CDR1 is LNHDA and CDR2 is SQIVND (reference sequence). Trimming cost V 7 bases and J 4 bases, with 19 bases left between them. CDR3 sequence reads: CASTRGGGRGTGELFF. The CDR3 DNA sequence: TGTGCCAGTACCCGAGGAGGGGGCAGGGGCACCGGGGAGCTGTTTTTT.

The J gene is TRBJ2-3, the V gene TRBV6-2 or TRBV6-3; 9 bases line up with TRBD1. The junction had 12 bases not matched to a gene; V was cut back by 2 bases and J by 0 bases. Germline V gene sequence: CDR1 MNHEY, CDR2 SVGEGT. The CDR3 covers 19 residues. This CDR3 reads CASSYPRARGQGSTDTQYF. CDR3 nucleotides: TGTGCCAGCAGTTACCCCCGGGCTCGAGGACAGGGGAGCACAGATACGCAGTATTTT.

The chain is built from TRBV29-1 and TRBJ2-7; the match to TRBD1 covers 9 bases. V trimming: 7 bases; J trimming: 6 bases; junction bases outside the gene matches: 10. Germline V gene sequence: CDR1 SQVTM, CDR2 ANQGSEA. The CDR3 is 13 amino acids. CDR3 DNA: TGCAGCGCATGGCGGGACAGGGCGAGCGAGCAGTACTTC. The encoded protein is CSAWRDRASEQYF.

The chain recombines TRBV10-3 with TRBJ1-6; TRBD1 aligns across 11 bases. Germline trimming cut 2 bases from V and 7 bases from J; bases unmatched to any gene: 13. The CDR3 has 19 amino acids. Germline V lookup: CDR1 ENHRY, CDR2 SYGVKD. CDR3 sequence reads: CAISERGQGGRGSNSPLHF. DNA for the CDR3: TGTGCCATCAGTGAGAGGGGACAGGGGGGACGCGGATCGAATTCACCCCTCCACTTT.

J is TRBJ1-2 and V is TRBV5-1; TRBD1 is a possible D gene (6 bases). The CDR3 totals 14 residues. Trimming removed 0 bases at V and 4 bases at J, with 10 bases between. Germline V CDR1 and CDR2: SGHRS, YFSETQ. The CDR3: CASSLADRAYGYTF. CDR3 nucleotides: TGCGCCAGCAGCTTGGCGGACAGAGCCTATGGCTACACCTTC. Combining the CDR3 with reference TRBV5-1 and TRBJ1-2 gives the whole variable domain KAGVTQTPRYLIKTRGQQVTLSCSPISGHRSVSWYQQTPGQGLQFLFEYFSETQRNKGNFPGRFSGRQFSNSRSEMNVSTLELGDSALYLCASSLADRAYGYTFGSGTRLTVV.

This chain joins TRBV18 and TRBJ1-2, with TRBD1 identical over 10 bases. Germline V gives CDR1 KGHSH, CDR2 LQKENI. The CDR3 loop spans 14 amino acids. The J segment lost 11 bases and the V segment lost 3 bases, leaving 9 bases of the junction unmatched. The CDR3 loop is CASSPDRGLSGYTF. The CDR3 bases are TGTGCCAGCTCACCGGACAGGGGGTTGTCAGGGTACACCTTC. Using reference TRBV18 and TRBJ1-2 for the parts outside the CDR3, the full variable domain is NAGVMQNPRHLVRRRGQEARLRCSPMKGHSHVYWYRQLPEEGLKFMVYLQKENIIDESGMPKERFSAEFPKEGPSILRIQQVVRGDSAAYFCASSPDRGLSGYTFGSGTRLTVV.

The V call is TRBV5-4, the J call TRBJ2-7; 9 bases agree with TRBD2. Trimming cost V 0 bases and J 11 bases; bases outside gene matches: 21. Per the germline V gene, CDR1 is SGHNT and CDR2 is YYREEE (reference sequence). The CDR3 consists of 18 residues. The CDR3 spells CASSLGPRLAAYLTSEYF. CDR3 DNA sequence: TGTGCCAGCAGCTTGGGACCCCGACTAGCGGCCTACCTTACGAGCGAGTACTTC.

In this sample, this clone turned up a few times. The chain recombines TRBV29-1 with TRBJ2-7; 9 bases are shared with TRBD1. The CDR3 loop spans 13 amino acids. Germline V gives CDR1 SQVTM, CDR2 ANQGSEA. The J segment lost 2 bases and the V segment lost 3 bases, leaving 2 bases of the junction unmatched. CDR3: CSVEGQGPYEQYF. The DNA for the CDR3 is TGCAGCGTTGAGGGACAGGGACCCTACGAGCAGTACTTC.

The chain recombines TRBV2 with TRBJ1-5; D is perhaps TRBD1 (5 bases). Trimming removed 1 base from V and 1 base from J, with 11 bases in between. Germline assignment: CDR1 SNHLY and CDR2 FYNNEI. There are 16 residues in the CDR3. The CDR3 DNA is TGTGCCAGCAGTGAAGTTCAGGGTTTCAGCAATCAGCCCCAGCATTTT. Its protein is CASSEVQGFSNQPQHF.

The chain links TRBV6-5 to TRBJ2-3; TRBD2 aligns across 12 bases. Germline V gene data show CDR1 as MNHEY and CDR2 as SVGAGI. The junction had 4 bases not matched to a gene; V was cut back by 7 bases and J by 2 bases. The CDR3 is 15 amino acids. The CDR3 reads CASKRTSGTTDTQYF. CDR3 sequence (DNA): TGTGCCAGCAAACGGACTAGCGGGACCACAGATACGCAGTATTTT.

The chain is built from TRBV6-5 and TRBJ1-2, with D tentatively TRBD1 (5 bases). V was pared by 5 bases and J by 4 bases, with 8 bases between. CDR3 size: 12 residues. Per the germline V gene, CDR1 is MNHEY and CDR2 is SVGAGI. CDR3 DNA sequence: TGTGCCAGCAGTAGGGACTTCTATGGCTACACCTTC. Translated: CASSRDFYGYTF.

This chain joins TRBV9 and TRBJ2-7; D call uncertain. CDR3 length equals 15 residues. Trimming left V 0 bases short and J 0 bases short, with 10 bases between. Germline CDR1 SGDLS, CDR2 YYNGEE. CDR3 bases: TGTGCCAGCAGCGTAGGACACTCCCTCTCCTACGAGCAGTACTTC. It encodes CASSVGHSLSYEQYF. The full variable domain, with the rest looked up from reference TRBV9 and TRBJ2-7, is DSGVTQTPKHLITATGQRVTLRCSPRSGDLSVYWYQQSLDQGLQFLIQYYNGEERAKGNILERFSAQQFPDLHSELNLSSLELGDSALYFCASSVGHSLSYEQYFGPGTRLTVT.